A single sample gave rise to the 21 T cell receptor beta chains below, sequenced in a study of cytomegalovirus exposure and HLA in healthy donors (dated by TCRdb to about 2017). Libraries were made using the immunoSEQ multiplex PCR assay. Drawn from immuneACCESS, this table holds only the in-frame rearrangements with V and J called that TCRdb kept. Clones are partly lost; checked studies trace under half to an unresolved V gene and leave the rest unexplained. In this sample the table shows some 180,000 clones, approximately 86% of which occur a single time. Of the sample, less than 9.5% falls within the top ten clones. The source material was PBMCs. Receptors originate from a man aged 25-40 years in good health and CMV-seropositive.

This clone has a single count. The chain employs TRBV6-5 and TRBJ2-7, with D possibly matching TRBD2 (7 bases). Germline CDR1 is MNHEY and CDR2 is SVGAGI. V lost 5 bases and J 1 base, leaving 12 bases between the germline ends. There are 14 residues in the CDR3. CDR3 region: CASSPRGPSYEQYF. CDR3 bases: TGTGCCAGCAGTCCGCGGGGGCCATCCTACGAGCAGTACTTC.

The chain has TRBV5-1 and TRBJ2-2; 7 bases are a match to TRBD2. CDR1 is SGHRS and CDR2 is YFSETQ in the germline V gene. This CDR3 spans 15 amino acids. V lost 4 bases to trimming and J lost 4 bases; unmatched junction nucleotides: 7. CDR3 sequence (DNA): TGCGCCAGCAGCCCGACTAGCAGCTCCACCGGGGAGCTGTTTTTT. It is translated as CASSPTSSSTGELFF. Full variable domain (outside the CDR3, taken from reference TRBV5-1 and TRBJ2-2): KAGVTQTPRYLIKTRGQQVTLSCSPISGHRSVSWYQQTPGQGLQFLFEYFSETQRNKGNFPGRFSGRQFSNSRSEMNVSTLELGDSALYLCASSPTSSSTGELFFGEGSRLTVL.

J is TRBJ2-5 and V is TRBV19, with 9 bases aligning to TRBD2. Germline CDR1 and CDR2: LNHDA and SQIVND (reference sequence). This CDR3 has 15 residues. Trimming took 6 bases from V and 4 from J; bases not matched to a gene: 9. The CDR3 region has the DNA TGTGCCAGTAGGTTAGTAGCGGGAGTCGGAGAGACCCAGTACTTC. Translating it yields CASRLVAGVGETQYF.

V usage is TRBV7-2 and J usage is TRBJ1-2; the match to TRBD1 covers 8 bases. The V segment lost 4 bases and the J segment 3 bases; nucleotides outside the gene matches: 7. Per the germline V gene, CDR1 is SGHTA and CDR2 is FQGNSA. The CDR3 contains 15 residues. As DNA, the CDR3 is TGTGCCAGCAGCTCGCCGACAGGGGACTACTATGGCTACACCTTC. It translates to CASSSPTGDYYGYTF.

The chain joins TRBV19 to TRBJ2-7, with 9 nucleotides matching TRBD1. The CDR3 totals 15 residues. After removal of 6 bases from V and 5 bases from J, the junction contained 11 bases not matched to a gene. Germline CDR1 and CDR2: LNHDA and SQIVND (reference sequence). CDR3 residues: CASRWAGTGSHEQYF. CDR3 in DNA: TGTGCCAGTAGATGGGCCGGGACAGGGAGCCACGAGCAGTACTTC.

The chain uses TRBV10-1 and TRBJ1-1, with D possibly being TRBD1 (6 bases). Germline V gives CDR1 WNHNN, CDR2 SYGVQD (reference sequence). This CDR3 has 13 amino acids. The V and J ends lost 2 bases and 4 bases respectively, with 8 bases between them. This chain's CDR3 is CASSEGQITEAFF. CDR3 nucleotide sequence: TGCGCCAGCAGTGAGGGACAGATCACTGAAGCTTTCTTT.

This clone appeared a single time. The CDR3: CASSLLREWETQYF. CDR3 in DNA: TGTGCCAGCAGTTTACTACGGGAGTGGGAGACCCAGTACTTC. V is TRBV27 and J is TRBJ2-5; possibly TRBD2 for D (6 bases). This CDR3 region has 14 residues. V was shortened by 2 bases and J by 5 bases, with 12 bases between the two germline ends. Germline CDR1 and CDR2: MNHEY and SMNVEV (reference sequence).

CDR3 DNA sequence: TGTGCCAGCAGCTTAGGTGGCGAAAATTCACCCCTCCACTTT. It yields the protein CASSLGGENSPLHF. This chain connects TRBV11-3 to TRBJ1-6; no clear D. V was cut by 1 base and J by 7 bases, with 8 bases left in between. CDR3 length equals 14 residues. Germline V gene lookup returns CDR1 SGHNT and CDR2 YENEEA.

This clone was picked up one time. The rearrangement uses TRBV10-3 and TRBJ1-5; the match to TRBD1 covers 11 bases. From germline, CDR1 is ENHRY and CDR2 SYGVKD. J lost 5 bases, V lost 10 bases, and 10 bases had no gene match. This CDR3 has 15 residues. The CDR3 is CATRSGTGGDQPQHF. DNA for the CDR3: TGTGCCACCAGAAGTGGGACAGGGGGAGATCAGCCCCAGCATTTT.

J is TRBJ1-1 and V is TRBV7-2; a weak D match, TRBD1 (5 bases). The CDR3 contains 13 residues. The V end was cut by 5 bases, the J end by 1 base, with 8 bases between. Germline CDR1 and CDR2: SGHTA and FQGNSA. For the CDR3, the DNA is TGTGCCAGCAGCACAGACAGGAACACTGAAGCTTTCTTT. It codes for CASSTDRNTEAFF.

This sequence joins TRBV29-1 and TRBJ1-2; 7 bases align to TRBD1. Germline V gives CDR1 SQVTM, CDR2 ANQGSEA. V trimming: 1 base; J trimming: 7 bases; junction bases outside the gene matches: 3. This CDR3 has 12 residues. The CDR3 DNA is TGCAGCGTTGAAGGACAGGGACGTGGCTACACCTTC. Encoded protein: CSVEGQGRGYTF.

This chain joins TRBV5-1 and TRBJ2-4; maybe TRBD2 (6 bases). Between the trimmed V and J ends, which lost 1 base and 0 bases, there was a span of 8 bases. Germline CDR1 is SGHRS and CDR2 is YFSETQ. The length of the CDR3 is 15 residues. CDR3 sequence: CASSLLEGAKNIQYF. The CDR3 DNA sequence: TGCGCCAGCAGCTTGTTGGAGGGAGCCAAAAACATTCAGTACTTC.

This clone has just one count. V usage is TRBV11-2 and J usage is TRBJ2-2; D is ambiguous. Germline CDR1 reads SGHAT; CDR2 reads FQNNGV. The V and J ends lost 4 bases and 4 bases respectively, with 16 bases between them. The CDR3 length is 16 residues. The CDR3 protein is CASSSKLFVATGELFF. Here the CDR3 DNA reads TGTGCCAGCAGCTCCAAACTATTCGTGGCCACCGGGGAGCTGTTTTTT.

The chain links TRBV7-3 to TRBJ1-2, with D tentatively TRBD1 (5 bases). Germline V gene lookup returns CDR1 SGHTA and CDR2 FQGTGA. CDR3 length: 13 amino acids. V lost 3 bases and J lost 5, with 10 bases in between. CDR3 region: CASSFWGGYGYTF. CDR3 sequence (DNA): TGTGCCAGCAGCTTCTGGGGCGGGTATGGCTACACCTTC.

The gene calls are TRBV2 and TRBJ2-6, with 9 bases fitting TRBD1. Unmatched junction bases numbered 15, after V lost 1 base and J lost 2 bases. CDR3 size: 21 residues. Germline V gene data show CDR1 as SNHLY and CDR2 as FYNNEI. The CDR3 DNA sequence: TGTGCCAGCAGTGAAGGGCCTCTACCCGGGACAGGGAAGGCTGGGGCCAACGTCCTGACTTTC. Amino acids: CASSEGPLPGTGKAGANVLTF.

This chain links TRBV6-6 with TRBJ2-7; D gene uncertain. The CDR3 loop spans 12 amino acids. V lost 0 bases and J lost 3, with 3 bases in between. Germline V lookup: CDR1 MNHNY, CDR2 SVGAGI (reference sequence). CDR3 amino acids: CASSYSIYEQYF. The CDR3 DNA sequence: TGTGCCAGCAGTTACTCTATCTACGAGCAGTACTTC.

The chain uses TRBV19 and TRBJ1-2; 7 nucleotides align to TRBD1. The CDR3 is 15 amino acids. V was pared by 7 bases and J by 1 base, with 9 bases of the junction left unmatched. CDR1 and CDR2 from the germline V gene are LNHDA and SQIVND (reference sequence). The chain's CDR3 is CASIRDRQINYGYTF. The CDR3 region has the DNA TGTGCCAGTATCCGGGACAGACAGATTAACTATGGCTACACCTTC.

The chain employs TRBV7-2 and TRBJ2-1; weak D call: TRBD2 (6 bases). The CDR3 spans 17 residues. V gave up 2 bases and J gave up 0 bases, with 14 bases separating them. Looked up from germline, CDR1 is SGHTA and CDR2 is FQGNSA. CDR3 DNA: TGTGCCAGCAGCTTACGTCCAGGAGGGAGCTCCTACAATGAGCAGTTCTTC. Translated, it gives CASSLRPGGSSYNEQFF.

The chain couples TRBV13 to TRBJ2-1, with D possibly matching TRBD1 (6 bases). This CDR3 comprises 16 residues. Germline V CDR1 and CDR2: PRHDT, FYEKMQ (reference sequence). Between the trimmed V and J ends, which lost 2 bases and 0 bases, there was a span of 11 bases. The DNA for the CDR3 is TGTGCCAGCAGCTTAACAGGGCCAAGCTCCTACAATGAGCAGTTCTTC. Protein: CASSLTGPSSYNEQFF.

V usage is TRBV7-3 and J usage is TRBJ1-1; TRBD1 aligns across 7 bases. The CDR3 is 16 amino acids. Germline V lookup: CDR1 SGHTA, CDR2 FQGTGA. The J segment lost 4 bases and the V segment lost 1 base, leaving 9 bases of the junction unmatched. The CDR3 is CASSLNPWTGRTEAFF. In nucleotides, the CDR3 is TGTGCCAGCAGCTTAAACCCTTGGACAGGCCGCACTGAAGCTTTCTTT.

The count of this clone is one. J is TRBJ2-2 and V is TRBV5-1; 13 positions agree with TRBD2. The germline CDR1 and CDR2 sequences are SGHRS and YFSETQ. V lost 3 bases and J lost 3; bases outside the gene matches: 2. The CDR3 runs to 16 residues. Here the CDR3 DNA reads TGCGCCAGCAGCTACGGACTAGCGGGAGACACCGGGGAGCTGTTTTTT. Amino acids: CASSYGLAGDTGELFF.